Shown below are 10 T cell receptor beta chains from a single sample sequenced in a study of blood T cell repertoires in COVID-19. Sequencing was performed with immunoSEQ multiplex PCR; in TCRdb, only in-frame clones are kept and a portion is missing. Among about 130,000 clones listed, over 75% were seen once. Material for sequencing was peripheral blood. The receptor set was obtained from a human donor in a cohort sampled during active COVID-19.

V usage is TRBV7-9 and J usage is TRBJ2-1, with TRBD1 as a possible D gene (5 bases). Germline V gene sequence: CDR1 SEHNR, CDR2 FQNEAQ (reference sequence). The V and J ends lost 3 bases and 10 bases respectively, with 7 bases between them. The CDR3 extends over 11 amino acids. For the CDR3, the DNA is TGTGCCAGCAGCTTCAAGGGGGAGCAGTTCTTC. Encoded protein: CASSFKGEQFF.

CDR3 sequence (DNA): TGTGCCAGCAGCTTAGAGGCGCGGGGGTACGAGCAGTACGTC. Residues: CASSLEARGYEQYV. The V gene is TRBV7-2, the J gene TRBJ2-7; 7 nucleotides match TRBD2. Germline CDR1 and CDR2: SGHTA and FQGNSA. The V segment lost 1 base and the J segment 4 bases; nucleotides outside the gene matches: 4. The length of the CDR3 is 14 residues.

This clone turned up a few times. This same CDR3 is encoded by further DNA sequences in the sample. The chain combines TRBV9 with TRBJ2-5; no reliable D call. CDR3 size: 11 residues. Germline loops: CDR1 SGDLS, CDR2 YYNGEE. Trimming pared 5 bases from V and 3 bases from J, leaving 5 bases between. The CDR3 reads CASSREETQYF. In nucleotides, the CDR3 is TGTGCCAGCAGTCGCGAAGAGACCCAGTACTTC.

This clone appeared a few times. The chain is built from TRBV19 and TRBJ1-2; 8 bases align to TRBD1. Trimming removed 8 bases from V and 12 bases from J; junction bases left unmatched: 8. The CDR3 is made up of 11 amino acids. CDR1 LNHDA and CDR2 SQIVND come from the germline V gene (reference sequence). CDR3 residues: CASRQGAWHTF. In DNA form, the CDR3 reads TGTGCCAGTCGCCAGGGGGCATGGCACACCTTC.

The rearrangement joins TRBV2 to TRBJ1-1; 12 nucleotides line up with TRBD1. The CDR3 consists of 17 residues. V trimming: 7 bases; J trimming: 0 bases; junction bases outside the gene matches: 9. CDR1 is SNHLY and CDR2 is FYNNEI in the germline V gene. The CDR3 bases are TGTGCCAGCACCTACCGGGACAGGGGGCGTTTGAACACTGAAGCTTTCTTT. Translated: CASTYRDRGRLNTEAFF.

V and J are TRBV6-2 or TRBV6-3 and TRBJ2-7; possibly TRBD1 for D (6 bases). V was clipped by 4 bases and J by 0 bases, with 7 bases between them. This CDR3 comprises 13 residues. The germline V gene encodes CDR1 MNHEY and CDR2 SVGEGT. The CDR3 protein is CASSSGHSYEQYV. The CDR3 DNA reads as TGTGCCAGCAGTTCGGGACACTCCTACGAGCAGTACGTC.

V usage is TRBV7-2 and J usage is TRBJ1-1, with 9 bases that match TRBD1. Germline CDR1 is SGHTA and CDR2 is FQGNSA. The CDR3 runs to 13 residues. V lost 4 bases, J lost 10 bases, and 7 bases stayed unmatched. The CDR3 sequence: CASSSTGTGLAFF. The DNA of the CDR3 is TGTGCCAGCAGCTCGACCGGGACAGGGCTAGCTTTCTTT.

The CDR3, as DNA: TGTGCCAGCAGCCAAAGGGGGGGGGCCAACTATGGCTACACCTTC. This encodes CASSQRGGANYGYTF. This chain joins TRBV3-1 (or the pseudogene TRBV3-2) and TRBJ1-2; D might be TRBD1 (6 bases). This CDR3 is 15 amino acids long. The germline gives CDR1 LGHDT, CDR2 YNNKEL (reference sequence). Trimming took off 2 bases at V and 2 bases at J, with 12 bases between the two ends.

This clone appeared a single time. The chain recombines TRBV18 with TRBJ2-5; D may be TRBD1 (5 bases). This CDR3 has 14 amino acids. Trimming left V 6 bases short and J 5 bases short, with 16 bases between. Germline V gene data show CDR1 as KGHSH and CDR2 as LQKENI. This CDR3 reads CASSAQGSGETQYF. CDR3 nucleotide sequence: TGTGCCAGCTCGGCCCAGGGCTCAGGGGAGACCCAGTACTTC.

The J gene is TRBJ1-2, the V gene TRBV12-3 or TRBV12-4; 7 bases are shared with TRBD1. The V gene end was trimmed by 1 base and the J gene end by 4 bases; junction bases not matched to a gene: 0. The CDR3 extends over 13 amino acids. The CDR3: CASSLGTGYGYTF. For the CDR3, the DNA is TGTGCCAGCAGTTTAGGGACAGGCTATGGCTACACCTTC.